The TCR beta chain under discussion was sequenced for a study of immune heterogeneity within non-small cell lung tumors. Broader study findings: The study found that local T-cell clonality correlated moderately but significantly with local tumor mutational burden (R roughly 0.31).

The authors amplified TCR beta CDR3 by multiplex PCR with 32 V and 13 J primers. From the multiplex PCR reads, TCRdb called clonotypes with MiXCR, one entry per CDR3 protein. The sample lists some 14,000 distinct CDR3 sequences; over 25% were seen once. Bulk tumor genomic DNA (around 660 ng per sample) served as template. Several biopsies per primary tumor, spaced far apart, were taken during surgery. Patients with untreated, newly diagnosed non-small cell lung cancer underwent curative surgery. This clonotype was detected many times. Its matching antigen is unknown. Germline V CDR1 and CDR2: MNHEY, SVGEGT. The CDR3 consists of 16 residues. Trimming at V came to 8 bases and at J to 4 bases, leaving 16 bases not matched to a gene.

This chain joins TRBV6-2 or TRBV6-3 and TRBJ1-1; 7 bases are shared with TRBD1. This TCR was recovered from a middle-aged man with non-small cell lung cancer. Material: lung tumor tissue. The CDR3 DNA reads TGTGCCAGCCGCACTCGGACAGGCTTTAAAGGCACTGAAGCTTTCTTT. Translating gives CASRTRTGFKGTEAFF.